Included here is one TCR beta chain sequence, with context. Its target is unknown. Positive selection with magnetic beads achieved the isolation of CD4+ and CD8+ cells, followed by a flow cytometry check of purity. TCRdb's table, derived via immunoSEQ multiplex PCR, lists solely in-frame clones and lacks some. The sample consists of about 14,000 clones, over 70% of them appearing once. The data originate from a study of somatic mutations in cytotoxic T cells in rheumatoid arthritis. In the study overall: Peripheral blood samples of roughly 30 ml EDTA were taken from patients directly after diagnosis and before treatment. Sorted by flow to nearly 100% purity were some V beta antibody-stained T-cell populations, including V beta1+ cells sequenced for TCRB. Overall study results and limits: Over 20% of CD8+ cells belonged to the largest CD8+ clone in about an eighth of the roughly 65 patients.

The germline gives CDR1 SGHAT, CDR2 FQNNGV. V gave up 6 bases and J gave up 4 bases, with 21 bases separating them. CDR3 length equals 17 residues. The TCR originated in an adult with rheumatoid arthritis. Sequencing was carried out using CD8+ T cells sorted from blood. V and J are TRBV11-2 and TRBJ2-2, with D tentatively TRBD2 (5 bases). The CDR3 region is CASRSPGKSLFTGELFF. Written as DNA, the CDR3 is TGTGCCAGCAGATCACCGGGGAAGAGCCTGTTCACCGGGGAGCTGTTTTTT.